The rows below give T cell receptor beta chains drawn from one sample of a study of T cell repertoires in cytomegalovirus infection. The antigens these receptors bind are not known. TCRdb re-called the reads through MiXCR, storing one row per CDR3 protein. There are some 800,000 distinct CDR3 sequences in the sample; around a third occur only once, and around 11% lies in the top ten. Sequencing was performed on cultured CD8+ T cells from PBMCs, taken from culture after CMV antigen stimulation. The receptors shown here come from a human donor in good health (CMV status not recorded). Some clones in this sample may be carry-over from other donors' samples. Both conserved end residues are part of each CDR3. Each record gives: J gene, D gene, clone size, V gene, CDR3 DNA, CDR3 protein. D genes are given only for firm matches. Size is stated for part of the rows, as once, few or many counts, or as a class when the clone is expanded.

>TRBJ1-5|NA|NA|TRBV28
TGTGCCAGCAGCCCAGGACTGAATAGCAATCAGCCCCAGCATTTT
CASSPGLNSNQPQHF
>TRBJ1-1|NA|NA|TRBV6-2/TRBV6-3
TGTGCCAGCAGTTACGGGGACGGGTACACTGAAGCTTTCTTT
CASSYGDGYTEAFF
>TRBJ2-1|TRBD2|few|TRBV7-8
TGTGCCAGCAGCTGGAGGGTAGCGGGGGGGCACGAGCAGTTCTTC
CASSWRVAGGHEQFF
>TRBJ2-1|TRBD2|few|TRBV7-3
TGTGCCAGCGCCCGGGGTGATAGCGGGTTCGGTGAGCAGTTCTTC
CASARGDSGFGEQFF
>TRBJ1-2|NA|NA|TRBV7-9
TGTGCCAGCAGCTTAGCGCAGGCAGCCGCTACCTATGGCTACACCTTC
CASSLAQAAATYGYTF
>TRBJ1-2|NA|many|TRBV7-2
TGTGCCACTCTACAGGGAAAAGGCTACACCTTC
CATLQGKGYTF
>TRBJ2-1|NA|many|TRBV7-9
TGTGCCAGCAGCTTAGCTAGGAGACAGTGGAGCTACAATGAGCAGTTCTTC
CASSLARRQWSYNEQFF
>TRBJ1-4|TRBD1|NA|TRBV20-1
TGCAGTGCTAGCAAACAGGGGCTGGGAAAACTGTTTTTT
CSASKQGLGKLFF
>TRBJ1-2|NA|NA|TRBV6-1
TGTGCCAGCCCTCAGGGAGACTTTATGGGCTACACCTTC
CASPQGDFMGYTF
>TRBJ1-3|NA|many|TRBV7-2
TGTGCCAGCAGTTTGGGGGGGGGCTCTGGAAACACCATATATTTT
CASSLGGGSGNTIYF
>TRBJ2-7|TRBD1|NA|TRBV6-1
TGTGCCAGCAGTGAAGCACGACAGGGCCTCTTC
CASSEARQGLF
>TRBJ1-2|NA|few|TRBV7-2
TGTGCCAGCAGCTCGTACCCGACTTGGCAGCTCGCTAACTATGGCTACACCTTC
CASSSYPTWQLANYGYTF
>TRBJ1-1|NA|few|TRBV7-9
TGTGCCAGCAGCCGGACCATTAACACTGAAGCTTTCTTT
CASSRTINTEAFF
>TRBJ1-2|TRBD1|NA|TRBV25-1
TGTGCCAGCAGTGAATATTGGGACAGGGATGACGGCTACACCTTC
CASSEYWDRDDGYTF
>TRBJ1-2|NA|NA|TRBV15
TGTGCCACCAGCAGAGATCCCACAGGGTCCAAGGATGGCTACACCTTC
CATSRDPTGSKDGYTF
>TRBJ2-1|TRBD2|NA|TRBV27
TGTGCCAGCAGTTTGTATTACCCTAGCGGGGACTCCTACAATGAGCAGTTCTTC
CASSLYYPSGDSYNEQFF
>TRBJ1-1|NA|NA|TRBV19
TGTGCCAGTAGTATTGAGCGGAACACTGAAGCTTTCTTT
CASSIERNTEAFF